The 17 T cell receptor beta chains presented below share a single source sample, sequenced in a study of T cell responses to AZD1222 COVID-19 vaccine. Produced via immunoSEQ multiplex PCR; TCRdb's table is partial and in-frame only. The sample has approximately 180,000 clones; approximately 94% are singletons. The sample was peripheral blood, taken on day 0 of AZD1222 vaccination. The source is an adult in good health.

The V and J genes are TRBV5-1 and TRBJ2-3, with 8 positions matching TRBD2. The germline V gene encodes CDR1 SGHRS and CDR2 YFSETQ. The length of the CDR3 is 15 residues. With V trimmed by 2 bases and J by 6 bases, 8 bases remained unmatched. DNA of the CDR3: TGCGCCAGCAGCTTCAGCGGGAGAATTTCGGATACGCAGTATTTT. Translation: CASSFSGRISDTQYF.

This clone occurred a few times. The chain combines TRBV6-5 with TRBJ1-1; the match to TRBD1 covers 8 bases. This CDR3 has 14 residues. The V gene's germline CDR1 is MNHEY and CDR2 SVGAGI. The trim removed 6 bases at V and 4 bases at J, leaving 7 bases unmatched. The DNA of the CDR3 is TGTGCCAGCAGCCCGACAGGGGAGGCCACTGAAGCTTTCTTT. Its protein is CASSPTGEATEAFF.

This chain joins TRBV7-2 and TRBJ2-1; the match to TRBD2 covers 11 bases. Germline CDR1 reads SGHTA; CDR2 reads FQGNSA. This CDR3 has 16 residues. V was pared by 2 bases and J by 9 bases, with 9 bases of the junction left unmatched. The CDR3 DNA sequence: TGTGCCAGCAGCTTACTGGGACTAGCGGTCGGCGGTGAGCAGTTCTTC. Translation gives CASSLLGLAVGGEQFF.

V gene TRBV5-1 combines with J gene TRBJ1-2, with D possibly matching TRBD1 (5 bases). V dropped 10 bases and J dropped 7 bases, with 17 bases sitting between them. The CDR3 has 12 amino acids. Per the germline V gene, CDR1 is SGHRS and CDR2 is YFSETQ. The CDR3 protein is CASREGSGGYTF. Here the CDR3 DNA reads TGCGCCTCCAGAGAGGGGTCTGGTGGCTACACCTTC.

This clone was seen once. The rearrangement uses TRBV5-5 and TRBJ2-1, with D perhaps matching TRBD1 or TRBD2 (5 bases each). From germline, CDR1 is SGHKS and CDR2 YYEKEE (reference sequence). The CDR3 is 14 amino acids. The germline V and J ends were trimmed by 2 bases and 3 bases, with 9 bases remaining between them. The CDR3 DNA follows: TGTGCCAGCAGCTTCGGGGCGGACTACAATGAGCAGTTCTTC. Translation gives CASSFGADYNEQFF.

The chain recombines TRBV27 with TRBJ2-1; possibly TRBD1 for D (6 bases). Trimming shortened V by 5 bases and J by 2 bases, and 13 bases separated the two germline ends. Germline CDR1 reads MNHEY; CDR2 reads SMNVEV (reference sequence). The CDR3 loop spans 15 amino acids. Written as DNA, the CDR3 is TGTGCCAGCAGTACCCGACAGGTACCCTACAATGAGCAGTTCTTC. This gives the protein CASSTRQVPYNEQFF.

The rearrangement uses TRBV27 and TRBJ1-2; a possible D gene is TRBD1 (5 bases). V lost 6 bases and J 2 bases, leaving 19 bases between the germline ends. Germline lookup yields CDR1 MNHEY and CDR2 SMNVEV (reference sequence). There are 16 residues in the CDR3. CDR3 nucleotides: TGTGCCAGCAGCGCGAATTCCGGGACGCTCAACTATGGCTACACCTTC. Translating gives CASSANSGTLNYGYTF.

A few counts support this clone. The genes are TRBV10-3 and TRBJ2-5, with D maybe TRBD1 (5 bases). Per the germline V gene, CDR1 is ENHRY and CDR2 is SYGVKD. The CDR3 consists of 17 residues. The germline V and J ends were trimmed by 0 bases and 1 base, with 15 bases remaining between them. CDR3 bases: TGTGCCATCAGTGAGTCTGGGGCCGCTCCTACCCAAGAGACCCAGTACTTC. Translated, it gives CAISESGAAPTQETQYF.

This clone was seen just once. The V gene is TRBV7-6, the J gene TRBJ1-2; no reliable D call. In germline, CDR1 is SGHVS, CDR2 FNYEAQ. V was shortened by 1 base and J by 0 bases, with 12 bases between the two germline ends. This CDR3 has 16 residues. Written as DNA, the CDR3 is TGTGCCAGCAGCTTAGAGTTGGACCTCACTAACTATGGCTACACCTTC. Residues: CASSLELDLTNYGYTF.

J is TRBJ2-7 and V is TRBV27; D call uncertain. The germline V and J ends were trimmed by 0 bases and 4 bases, with 7 bases remaining between them. Germline-derived CDR1 and CDR2 are MNHEY and SMNVEV (reference sequence). This CDR3 contains 13 residues. The CDR3 loop reads CASSLSDVYEQYF. Written as DNA, the CDR3 is TGTGCCAGCAGTTTATCGGATGTTTACGAGCAGTACTTC.

The chain combines TRBV11-2 with TRBJ1-4; the match to TRBD1 covers 10 bases. The junction had 3 bases not matched to a gene; V was cut back by 5 bases and J by 3 bases. Germline assignment: CDR1 SGHAT and CDR2 FQNNGV. CDR3 length: 15 residues. DNA of the CDR3: TGTGCCAGCAGCCCGGGACAGGGGTCTAATGAAAAACTGTTTTTT. Translation: CASSPGQGSNEKLFF.

Concerning this clone: The identical CDR3 is also encoded by other nucleotide sequences in the sample. This sequence joins TRBV10-3 and TRBJ1-1; D ambiguous. CDR1 ENHRY and CDR2 SYGVKD come from the germline V gene. V gave up 3 bases and J gave up 4 bases, with 3 bases separating them. This CDR3 spans 11 amino acids. DNA of the CDR3: TGTGCCATCAGTGAAGGCACTGAAGCTTTCTTT. Protein: CAISEGTEAFF.

The chain carries TRBV3-1 (or the pseudogene TRBV3-2) and TRBJ2-7; possible D gene TRBD1, 8 bases. Germline CDR1 LGHDT, CDR2 YNNKEL (reference sequence). V was shortened by 2 bases and J by 8 bases, with 19 bases between the two germline ends. The CDR3 extends over 15 amino acids. In nucleotides, the CDR3 is TGTGCCAGCAGCCAAAACTGGGGGGGACAGGCCCAGCAGTACTTC. It yields the protein CASSQNWGGQAQQYF.

The chain uses TRBV28 and TRBJ2-3; 7 bases fit TRBD1. The CDR3 runs to 17 residues. The J segment lost 5 bases and the V segment lost 1 base, leaving 12 bases of the junction unmatched. From germline, CDR1 is MDHEN and CDR2 SYDVKM. The CDR3 is CASSLSGLGQGVDTQYF. In nucleotides, the CDR3 is TGTGCCAGCAGTTTATCAGGTCTCGGGCAGGGGGTAGATACGCAGTATTTT.

V and J are TRBV3-1 (or the pseudogene TRBV3-2) and TRBJ2-3, with 12 nucleotides matching TRBD2. Per the germline V gene, CDR1 is LGHDT and CDR2 is YNNKEL (reference sequence). The CDR3 has 16 amino acids. V lost 3 bases and J lost 6; bases outside the gene matches: 7. The CDR3 loop is CASSHHLAGGLDTQYF. CDR3 nucleotide sequence: TGTGCCAGCAGCCACCACCTAGCGGGAGGGCTTGATACGCAGTATTTT.

The chain uses TRBV28 and TRBJ1-1, with D maybe TRBD1 (5 bases). CDR1 and CDR2 (germline): MDHEN, SYDVKM. The ends were cut back, 5 bases at V and 1 base at J, with 23 bases in the middle. This CDR3 region has 18 residues. CDR3 coding DNA: TGTGCCAGCAGTACTCCCTCGGGTATGGGACGGGGGAACACTGAAGCTTTCTTT. Protein sequence: CASSTPSGMGRGNTEAFF.

The chain has TRBV9 and TRBJ2-3; D not certain. V was pared by 3 bases and J by 0 bases, with 11 bases between. This CDR3 is 15 amino acids long. Germline CDR1 reads SGDLS; CDR2 reads YYNGEE. Here the CDR3 reads CASSARTASTDTQYF. The CDR3 bases are TGTGCCAGCAGCGCCCGGACGGCGAGCACAGATACGCAGTATTTT.